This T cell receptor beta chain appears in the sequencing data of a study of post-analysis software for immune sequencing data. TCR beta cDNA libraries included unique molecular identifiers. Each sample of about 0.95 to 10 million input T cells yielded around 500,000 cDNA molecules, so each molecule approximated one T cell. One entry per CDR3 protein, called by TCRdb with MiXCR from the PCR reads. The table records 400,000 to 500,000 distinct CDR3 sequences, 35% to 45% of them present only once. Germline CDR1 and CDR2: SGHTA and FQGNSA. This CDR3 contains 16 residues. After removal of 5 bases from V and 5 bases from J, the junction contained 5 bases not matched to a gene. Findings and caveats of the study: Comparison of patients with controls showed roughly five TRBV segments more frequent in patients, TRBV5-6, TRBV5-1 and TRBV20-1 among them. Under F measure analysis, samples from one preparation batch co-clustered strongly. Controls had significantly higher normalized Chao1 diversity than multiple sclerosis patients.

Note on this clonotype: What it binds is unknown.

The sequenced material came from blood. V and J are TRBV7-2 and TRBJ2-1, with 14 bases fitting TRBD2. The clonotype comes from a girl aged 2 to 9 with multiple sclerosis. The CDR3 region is CASSPPGLAGDNEQFF. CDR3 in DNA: TGTGCCAGCAGCCCACCGGGACTAGCGGGAGACAATGAGCAGTTCTTC.